The 32 T cell receptor beta chains given below trace back to one sample, sequenced in a study of OX40 agonist ivuxolimab in advanced cancers. Measured with immunoSEQ multiplex PCR; TCRdb has only the in-frame clones, and not every one. The sample yields 15,000 to 20,000 clones, roughly 84% seen once. Sequenced material: CD4+ or CD8+ T cells sorted from blood, taken in a trial of the OX40 agonist ivuxolimab. The receptors derive from an adult with an advanced solid tumor such as melanoma, head and neck, liver or kidney cancer.

J is TRBJ2-2 and V is TRBV19; possibly TRBD1 or TRBD2 for D (6 bases each). The germline gives CDR1 LNHDA, CDR2 SQIVND (reference sequence). V was clipped by 7 bases and J by 1 base, with 16 bases between them. The CDR3 has 16 amino acids. The CDR3 is CASTLRGGLNTGELFF. In nucleotides, the CDR3 is TGTGCCAGTACCCTGAGAGGGGGACTGAACACCGGGGAGCTGTTTTTT.

In this sample, this clone turned up once. The V call is TRBV11-3, the J call TRBJ2-1, with 8 nucleotides matching TRBD2. The junction had 3 bases not matched to a gene; V was cut back by 3 bases and J by 2 bases. This CDR3 is 15 amino acids long. Germline V gene sequence: CDR1 SGHNT, CDR2 YENEEA. In DNA, the CDR3 is TGTGCCAGCAGCTTTATGACTAGCGCCTACAATGAGCAGTTCTTC. It yields the protein CASSFMTSAYNEQFF.

The chain combines TRBV7-9 with TRBJ2-1; TRBD2 matches at 8 bases. The germline V gene encodes CDR1 SEHNR and CDR2 FQNEAQ (reference sequence). With 3 bases clipped from V and 8 bases from J, the junction kept 9 bases outside the gene matches. The CDR3 runs 15 residues. CDR3 residues: CASSFGGGTRDEQFF. The CDR3 DNA reads as TGTGCCAGCAGCTTTGGCGGGGGGACGAGGGATGAGCAGTTCTTC. The whole variable domain, remainder taken from reference TRBV7-9 and TRBJ2-1, is DTGVSQNPRHKITKRGQNVTFRCDPISEHNRLYWYRQTLGQGPEFLTYFQNEAQLEKSRLLSDRFSAERPKGSFSTLEIQRTEQGDSAMYLCASSFGGGTRDEQFFGPGTRLTVL.

The chain has TRBV18 and TRBJ1-2; D remains unclear. The germline V gene encodes CDR1 KGHSH and CDR2 LQKENI. The V gene lost 2 bases and the J gene lost 2 bases, with 6 bases spanning the gap. This CDR3 is built from 13 residues. CDR3 bases: TGTGCCAGCTCACCAGAAAGGAACTATGGCTACACCTTC. It specifies CASSPERNYGYTF.

The chain employs TRBV7-2 and TRBJ1-2, with D tentatively TRBD1 (5 bases). The CDR3 totals 13 residues. Germline V gene lookup returns CDR1 SGHTA and CDR2 FQGNSA. Trimming cost V 2 bases and J 3 bases, with 7 bases left between them. The CDR3 is CASSLRGDYGYTF. The CDR3 region has the DNA TGTGCCAGCAGCTTACGAGGGGACTATGGCTACACCTTC.

The rearrangement links TRBV2 to TRBJ1-2, with TRBD1 identical over 10 bases. With 7 bases clipped from V and 0 bases from J, the junction kept 8 bases outside the gene matches. The CDR3 loop spans 16 amino acids. Germline values: CDR1 SNHLY, CDR2 FYNNEI. CDR3 loop: CASMGTGVWANYGYTF. CDR3 coding DNA: TGTGCCAGCATGGGGACAGGGGTTTGGGCTAACTATGGCTACACCTTC.

The chain combines TRBV18 with TRBJ2-1; no clear D. The CDR3 loop spans 14 amino acids. Between the trimmed V and J ends, which lost 1 base and 0 bases, there was a span of 4 bases. The germline V gene has CDR1 KGHSH and CDR2 LQKENI. In nucleotides, the CDR3 is TGTGCCAGCTCACCACTTAGCTCCTACAATGAGCAGTTCTTC. Translation gives CASSPLSSYNEQFF.

This chain links TRBV10-2 with TRBJ2-5; TRBD2 aligns across 11 bases. The CDR3 covers 17 residues. Trimming cost V 0 bases and J 2 bases; bases outside gene matches: 5. The V gene's germline CDR1 is WSHSY and CDR2 SAAADI. This CDR3 is CASSESRLAGPQETQYF. The CDR3 coding sequence is TGCGCCAGCAGTGAGTCGCGACTAGCGGGGCCACAAGAGACCCAGTACTTC.

V gene TRBV6-1 combines with J gene TRBJ2-5; 7 bases map to TRBD2. Germline CDR1 MNHNS, CDR2 SASEGT. This CDR3 region has 17 residues. The junction had 12 bases not matched to a gene; V was cut back by 4 bases and J by 1 base. The CDR3 reads CASSANPLGGFQETQYF. The CDR3 nucleotides read TGTGCCAGCAGTGCCAACCCCTTGGGGGGGTTCCAAGAGACCCAGTACTTC.

J is TRBJ1-1 and V is TRBV9, with a possible D match to TRBD1 (6 bases). With 0 bases removed from V and 4 bases from J, the gap between germline ends came to 16 bases. CDR1 and CDR2 (germline): SGDLS, YYNGEE. The CDR3 totals 16 residues. CDR3 sequence reads: CASSVGVGWGLTEAFF. The CDR3 DNA reads TGTGCCAGCAGCGTAGGAGTAGGGTGGGGGCTCACTGAAGCTTTCTTT. The variable domain in full, with the rest retrieved from reference TRBV9 and TRBJ1-1, is DSGVTQTPKHLITATGQRVTLRCSPRSGDLSVYWYQQSLDQGLQFLIQYYNGEERAKGNILERFSAQQFPDLHSELNLSSLELGDSALYFCASSVGVGWGLTEAFFGQGTRLTVV.

The chain carries TRBV5-1 and TRBJ2-1; 14 bases line up with TRBD2. The CDR3 sequence is 15 residues long. Germline CDR1 is SGHRS and CDR2 is YFSETQ. Trimming at V came to 3 bases and at J to 9 bases, leaving 5 bases not matched to a gene. CDR3 region: CASSSGLAGGPEQFF. The CDR3, as DNA: TGCGCCAGCAGCTCCGGACTAGCGGGAGGTCCTGAGCAGTTCTTC.

The chain links TRBV11-3 to TRBJ2-7; no firm D call. This CDR3 comprises 13 residues. Germline CDR1 and CDR2: SGHNT and YENEEA. V lost 4 bases, J lost 4 bases, and 11 bases lay in between. The CDR3 DNA follows: TGTGCCAGCAGCTATCGCCGTGGGTACGAGCAGTACTTC. Translated: CASSYRRGYEQYF.

The V and J genes are TRBV28 and TRBJ2-1; the D gene is possibly TRBD2 (6 bases). The V gene's germline CDR1 is MDHEN and CDR2 SYDVKM. This CDR3 comprises 16 residues. V was clipped by 6 bases and J by 6 bases, with 21 bases between them. The CDR3 sequence: CASRRSAGISPNEQFF. The CDR3 coding sequence is TGTGCCAGCAGGCGATCGGCGGGAATTAGCCCCAATGAGCAGTTCTTC.

The chain links TRBV7-9 to TRBJ2-1; TRBD2 might be the D (6 bases). The CDR3 totals 16 residues. Germline V gives CDR1 SEHNR, CDR2 FQNEAQ (reference sequence). V was clipped by 4 bases and J by 1 base, with 14 bases between them. The CDR3 reads CASSSALAGSYNEQFF. CDR3 nucleotides: TGTGCCAGCAGCTCAGCGCTTGCGGGATCCTACAATGAGCAGTTCTTC.

The rearrangement uses TRBV29-1 and TRBJ1-1; a weak D match, TRBD1 (5 bases). The CDR3 covers 15 residues. Germline V gene data show CDR1 as SQVTM and CDR2 as ANQGSEA. V was clipped by 4 bases and J by 0 bases, with 15 bases between them. The CDR3 coding sequence is TGCAGCGTTGGGGCAGGGTGGGGGATGAACACTGAAGCTTTCTTT. It translates to CSVGAGWGMNTEAFF. The whole variable domain, filled in from reference TRBV29-1 and TRBJ1-1, reads SAVISQKPSRDICQRGTSLTIQCQVDSQVTMMFWYRQQPGQSLTLIATANQGSEATYESGFVIDKFPISRPNLTFSTLTVSNMSPEDSSIYLCSVGAGWGMNTEAFFGQGTRLTVV.

This sequence joins TRBV6-5 and TRBJ2-7; weak D call: TRBD2 (5 bases). The CDR3 sequence is 14 residues long. Germline CDR1 is MNHEY and CDR2 is SVGAGI. V lost 6 bases and J lost 3, with 15 bases in between. DNA for the CDR3: TGTGCCAGCAGAGGGTCCGGGGAAAGCTACGAGCAGTACTTC. Translating it yields CASRGSGESYEQYF.

V usage is TRBV7-7 and J usage is TRBJ2-1, with D possibly being TRBD1 or TRBD2 (5 bases each). The CDR3 runs to 13 residues. Germline-derived CDR1 and CDR2 are SSHAT and FNYEAQ (reference sequence). Trimming left V 5 bases short and J 6 bases short, with 11 bases between. CDR3 amino acids: CASSLGTLNEQFF. CDR3 nucleotides: TGTGCCAGCAGCCTTGGGACCCTCAATGAGCAGTTCTTC.

The chain uses TRBV6-1 and TRBJ1-1; D is perhaps TRBD1 (5 bases). The germline CDR1 and CDR2 sequences are MNHNS and SASEGT. With 6 bases removed from V and 2 bases from J, the gap between germline ends came to 10 bases. This CDR3 region has 13 residues. The CDR3 nucleotides read TGTGCCAGCAGCTTCCAGGGTAACACTGAAGCTTTCTTT. This sequence encodes CASSFQGNTEAFF.

This clone was observed a single time. The chain recombines TRBV9 with TRBJ2-3; TRBD2 matches 9 bases. The ends lost 0 bases at V and 4 bases at J; junction bases unmatched: 6. The CDR3 consists of 16 residues. In germline, CDR1 is SGDLS, CDR2 YYNGEE. The CDR3 DNA sequence: TGTGCCAGCAGCGTAGAAGGCGGGGGGGTCGCAGATACGCAGTATTTT. This encodes CASSVEGGGVADTQYF.

V gene TRBV5-6 combines with J gene TRBJ2-1; the match to TRBD1 covers 9 bases. This CDR3 is 16 amino acids long. After removal of 1 base from V and 8 bases from J, the junction contained 10 bases not matched to a gene. Germline V CDR1 and CDR2: SGHDT, YYEEEE. In DNA, the CDR3 is TGTGCCAGCAGCTTGACGGAGGGGACAGGGTACCATGAGCAGTTCTTC. This encodes CASSLTEGTGYHEQFF. The full variable domain, rest sourced from reference TRBV5-6 and TRBJ2-1, is DAGVTQSPTHLIKTRGQQVTLRCSPKSGHDTVSWYQQALGQGPQFIFQYYEEEERQRGNFPDRFSGHQFPNYSSELNVNALLLGDSALYLCASSLTEGTGYHEQFFGPGTRLTVL.

The rearrangement uses TRBV11-2 and TRBJ2-1; TRBD1 agrees at 8 bases. This CDR3 is 15 amino acids long. The V and J ends lost 3 bases and 6 bases, in that order; junction bases with no gene match: 7. Per the germline V gene, CDR1 is SGHAT and CDR2 is FQNNGV. DNA of the CDR3: TGTGCCAGCAGCTTCGCGCAGGGGGCAGTCAATGAGCAGTTCTTC. This encodes CASSFAQGAVNEQFF.

This clone was observed once. The chain is built from TRBV6-5 and TRBJ2-7; D might be TRBD2 (6 bases). CDR1 and CDR2 from the germline V gene are MNHEY and SVGAGI. CDR3 length: 13 amino acids. The CDR3 coding sequence is TGTGCTATGCCCGGGGGACGCTCCTACGAGCAGTACTTC. Amino acids: CAMPGGRSYEQYF.

The chain employs TRBV11-2 and TRBJ2-2, with D perhaps TRBD2 (6 bases). The CDR3 sequence is 15 residues long. Between the trimmed V and J ends, which lost 5 bases and 3 bases, there was a span of 13 bases. The germline CDR1 and CDR2 sequences are SGHAT and FQNNGV. CDR3 in DNA: TGTGCCAGCAGCGAGGGTTGGGGGGACACCGGGGAGCTGTTTTTT. Translation: CASSEGWGDTGELFF.

There are a few counts of this clone. The genes are TRBV25-1 and TRBJ1-1; 7 bases agree with TRBD1. The CDR3 runs 14 residues. J lost 6 bases, V lost 2 bases, and 6 bases had no gene match. Germline V gene sequence: CDR1 MGHDK, CDR2 SYGVNS. In nucleotides, the CDR3 is TGTGCCAGCAGTGAACTGGAGACAGGGTCTGAAGCTTTCTTT. As protein: CASSELETGSEAFF.

The gene calls are TRBV2 and TRBJ2-7; D may be TRBD1 or TRBD2 (5 bases each). This CDR3 is built from 13 residues. Between the trimmed V and J ends, which lost 10 bases and 5 bases, there was a span of 18 bases. Germline lookup yields CDR1 SNHLY and CDR2 FYNNEI. For the CDR3, the DNA is TGTGCCACCTCGGTCGTCGGGACCAACGAGCAGTACTTC. The encoded protein is CATSVVGTNEQYF.

This sequence joins TRBV28 and TRBJ2-7; 12 nucleotides align to TRBD2. This CDR3 is built from 17 residues. The V and J ends lost 6 bases and 1 base, in that order; junction bases with no gene match: 10. CDR1 and CDR2 from the germline V gene are MDHEN and SYDVKM. CDR3 sequence reads: CASSRLAGARGSYEQYF. The CDR3, as DNA: TGTGCCAGCAGCCGACTAGCGGGAGCTAGGGGATCCTACGAGCAGTACTTC.

This clone was detected only a few times. CDR3 loop: CASSYSNTEAFF. CDR3 sequence (DNA): TGTGCCAGCAGTTACTCCAACACTGAAGCTTTCTTT. The chain couples TRBV6-7 to TRBJ1-1; D gene ambiguous. TRBV6-7 is known as an ORF, though its function is uncertain. CDR3 size: 12 residues. The V and J ends lost 0 bases and 2 bases respectively, with 1 base between them.

The chain recombines TRBV18 with TRBJ1-5; 9 bases map to TRBD1. The CDR3 consists of 17 residues. The V segment lost 0 bases and the J segment 0 bases; nucleotides outside the gene matches: 3. Germline V gene sequence: CDR1 KGHSH, CDR2 LQKENI. The CDR3 loop reads CASSPPGGQGSNQPQHF. As DNA, the CDR3 is TGTGCCAGCTCACCACCGGGGGGACAGGGTAGCAATCAGCCCCAGCATTTT.

The rearrangement links TRBV6-1 to TRBJ1-2; D not certain. This CDR3 is built from 14 residues. V dropped 1 base and J dropped 5 bases, with 11 bases sitting between them. The germline CDR1 and CDR2 sequences are MNHNS and SASEGT. The CDR3 here is CASSEGPGIYGYTF. CDR3 DNA: TGTGCCAGCAGTGAAGGCCCGGGGATATATGGCTACACCTTC.

This clone appeared a few times. Compared with germline, one end of the junction differs, possibly owing to a read error. V and J are TRBV2 and TRBJ1-4; the D is unclear. This CDR3 has 12 residues. Germline values: CDR1 SNHLY, CDR2 FYNNEI. CDR3 bases: TGTGCCAGCAGTGAAATTGCGGGTAGCGAGATTTTT. Translating it yields CASSEIAGSEIF.

The chain couples TRBV28 to TRBJ2-3; D may be TRBD1 (5 bases). Trimming shortened V by 4 bases and J by 1 base, and 9 bases separated the two germline ends. The length of the CDR3 is 14 residues. Germline CDR1 and CDR2: MDHEN and SYDVKM. DNA for the CDR3: TGTGCCAGCAGTTGGGCCAGGGGCACAGATACGCAGTATTTT. It specifies CASSWARGTDTQYF.

A note on this clone: A junction boundary mismatches the germline segment, possibly from a read error. Other DNA sequences in this specimen translate into the identical CDR3. The chain couples TRBV5-1 to TRBJ1-2; D remains ambiguous. CDR3 size: 14 residues. Germline values: CDR1 SGHRS, CDR2 YFSETQ. This chain's CDR3 is CASSLESPNYGYTF. The CDR3 DNA reads as TGCGCCAGCAGCTTGGAATCCCCCAACTACGGCTACACCTTC.